The clone carrying this T cell receptor (beta chain) was picked up a small number of times. Its target is unknown. This record belongs to a study of T-cell memory formation after mild COVID-19. Broader study findings: CD4+ clones that contracted lay mainly in CM and EM; CD8+ ones lay in EMRA. Memory from before infection featured some responding clones, which suggests cross-reactive memory joined. Nothing showed for sure that second-wave clones peaking on day 37 were SARS-CoV-2 specific.

Germline CDR1 reads LNHNV; CDR2 reads YYDKDF (reference sequence). This CDR3 is built from 14 residues. The J segment lost 4 bases and the V segment lost 2 bases, leaving 3 bases of the junction unmatched. Employing constant-segment primers, 5'RACE generated TCR alpha and TCR beta cDNA libraries bearing sample barcodes and UMIs. TCRdb re-called the 5' RACE reads through MiXCR, storing one row per CDR3 protein. In the table there are about 190,000 distinct CDR3 sequences, around 17% of which are singletons. The chain links TRBV15 to TRBJ1-1, with 8 bases lining up with TRBD1. The sample taken for sequencing was PBMCs or a T cell subset sorted from them (not recorded which). The origin of this receptor is an adult woman who had mild COVID-19 (a few samples of this study predate the infection). Cell type and time point are not known. This chain's CDR3 is CATSRRTGGTEAFF. CDR3 bases: TGTGCCACCAGCAGACGCACAGGGGGCACTGAAGCTTTCTTT.